This T cell receptor (beta chain) came from a study of T-cell reconstitution after alpha-beta-depleted transplantation in children. The TCRbeta library was prepared with unique molecular identifiers. Each CDR3 protein is one row after TCRdb ran MiXCR on the PCR reads. The sample lists hundreds of thousands of distinct CDR3 sequences, 15% to 20% seen once, with 2.5% to 3.5% in the top ten. The CDR3 loop spans 18 amino acids. Germline V gene sequence: CDR1 LGHNA, CDR2 YNFKEQ. V trimming: 1 base; J trimming: 5 bases; junction bases outside the gene matches: 10. This TCR was recovered from a human donor who donated a stem cell graft to a child with acute lymphoblastic leukemia. This rearrangement joins TRBV4-2 to TRBJ2-2, with TRBD2 identical over 10 bases. Sequencing used PBMCs from the stem cell graft donor, obtained from the stem cell graft. DNA of the CDR3: TGTGCCAGCAGCCAAGTCGCTAGCGGGAGTCTCGGGACCGGGGAGCTGTTTTTT. Its protein product is CASSQVASGSLGTGELFF.